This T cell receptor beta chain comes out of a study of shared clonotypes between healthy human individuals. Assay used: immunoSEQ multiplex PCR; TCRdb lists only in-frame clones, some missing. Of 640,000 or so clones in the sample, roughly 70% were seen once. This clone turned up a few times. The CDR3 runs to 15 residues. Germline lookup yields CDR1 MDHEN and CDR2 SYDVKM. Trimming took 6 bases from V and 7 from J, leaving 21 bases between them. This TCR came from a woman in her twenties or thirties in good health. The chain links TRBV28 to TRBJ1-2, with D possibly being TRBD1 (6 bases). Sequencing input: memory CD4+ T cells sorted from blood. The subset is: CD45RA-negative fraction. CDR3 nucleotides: TGTGCCAGCAGGCGGGGCGCGGGGGGCTCGAGTGGCTACACCTTC. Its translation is CASRRGAGGSSGYTF.